The following is a TCR beta chain sequence with its context. Its antigen is not known. The entry originates in a study of PD-1 blockade in mismatch repair-deficient tumors. Every patient had mismatch repair deficiency by PCR or immunohistochemistry. The V and J ends lost 2 bases and 4 bases respectively, with 17 bases between them. This CDR3 region has 16 residues. Germline V lookup: CDR1 SEHNR, CDR2 FQNEAQ (reference sequence). Study-wide results and limits: Tumor-resident clones, often absent from pretreatment blood, expanded after pembrolizumab and then contracted.

Libraries were prepared by immunoSEQ multiplex PCR; TCRdb keeps only in-frame clonotypes and omits some of them. The sample holds some 45,000 clones, around three quarters seen once. This chain joins TRBV7-9 and TRBJ1-2, with D maybe TRBD1 (5 bases). Material: PBMCs, obtained before pembrolizumab treatment. The TCR sequence derives from an adult with mismatch repair-deficient cancer. The CDR3, as DNA: TGTGCCAGCAGCTTATCGAGCAGGGAAAATGTCTATGGCTACACCTTC. It encodes CASSLSSRENVYGYTF.